These 8 T cell receptor beta chains share one sample of origin, sequenced in a study of post-analysis software for immune sequencing data. Study-wide results and limits: Comparison of patients with controls showed about 5 TRBV segments more frequent in patients, TRBV5-6, TRBV5-1 and TRBV20-1 among them.

Their antigens remain unidentified. Presence of unique molecular identifiers characterized the TCR beta cDNA libraries. From the PCR reads, TCRdb called clonotypes with MiXCR, one entry per CDR3 protein. Of around 500,000 distinct CDR3 sequences detected, around a third appear once; the ten largest clones hold around 5.9%. Sequencing used blood. The receptors shown here come from a girl aged 2-17 years with multiple sclerosis.

This clonotype was recorded at least ten times. This chain connects TRBV5-6 to TRBJ2-7, with D tentatively TRBD2 (5 bases). V lost 0 bases to trimming and J lost 2 bases, with 6 bases between them. In germline, CDR1 is SGHDT, CDR2 YYEEEE. The CDR3 is 13 residues long. The CDR3 region has the DNA TGTGCCAGCAGCTTGGCGCGGGCCTACGAGCAGTACTTC. It codes for CASSLARAYEQYF. Full variable domain (remainder filled in from reference TRBV5-6 and TRBJ2-7): DAGVTQSPTHLIKTRGQQVTLRCSPKSGHDTVSWYQQALGQGPQFIFQYYEEEERQRGNFPDRFSGHQFPNYSSELNVNALLLGDSALYLCASSLARAYEQYFGPGTRLTVT.

The V and J genes are TRBV4-1 and TRBJ2-2, with TRBD1 matching 7 bases. The ends lost 2 bases at V and 4 bases at J; junction bases unmatched: 7. Germline CDR1 and CDR2: MGHRA and YSYEKL. The length of the CDR3 is 16 residues. The CDR3: CASSQYPTGSTGELFF. The CDR3 coding sequence is TGCGCCAGCAGCCAATACCCGACAGGGTCCACCGGGGAGCTGTTTTTT.

This clonotype was counted between two and nine times. CDR3 sequence (DNA): TGCAGTGCCCCCCGGACAGGCTCCGACTATGGCTACACCTTC. It codes for CSAPRTGSDYGYTF. The gene calls are TRBV20-1 and TRBJ1-2, with TRBD1 matching 7 bases. Unmatched junction bases numbered 10, after V lost 6 bases and J lost 3 bases. Germline CDR1 and CDR2: DFQATT and SNEGSKA (reference sequence). There are 14 residues in the CDR3.

This rearrangement joins TRBV11-2 to TRBJ2-7; no definite D call. Germline assignment: CDR1 SGHAT and CDR2 FQNNGV. V shed 1 base and J shed 2 bases, with 12 bases lying between them. The CDR3 runs 15 residues. CDR3 bases: TGTGCCAGCAGCTTAGCCTCCGGACGTGCCTACGAGCAGTACTTC. It translates to CASSLASGRAYEQYF.

This clonotype was seen more than once but under ten times. This chain uses TRBV10-3 with TRBJ1-2; no clear D gene. Per germline, CDR1 ENHRY and CDR2 SYGVKD. Trimming left V 8 bases short and J 8 bases short, with 15 bases between. The CDR3 contains 12 residues. The CDR3 sequence: CAIAPLGGGYTF. The CDR3 bases are TGTGCCATCGCCCCCTTGGGTGGGGGCTACACCTTC.

This chain links TRBV7-8 with TRBJ1-4, with a tentative D call TRBD1 (6 bases). The CDR3 has 14 residues. V was clipped by 5 bases and J by 3 bases, with 10 bases between them. Germline values: CDR1 SGHVS, CDR2 FQNEAQ. CDR3 in amino acids: CASSPGGPNEKLFF. CDR3 coding DNA: TGTGCCAGCAGCCCGGGGGGGCCTAATGAAAAACTGTTTTTT.

V is TRBV5-1 and J is TRBJ2-3, with 8 bases matching TRBD2. This CDR3 comprises 17 residues. Losses at the gene ends were 4 bases for V and 2 bases for J; bases not matched to a gene: 12. Germline CDR1 and CDR2: SGHRS and YFSETQ. CDR3 sequence: CASSTGVGGANTDTQYF. DNA for the CDR3: TGCGCCAGCAGCACTGGGGTCGGGGGGGCAAACACAGATACGCAGTATTTT.

The chain carries TRBV6-2 or TRBV6-3 and TRBJ2-1; tentative D call: TRBD1 (6 bases). The CDR3 runs to 12 residues. Trimming took 5 bases from V and 12 from J, leaving 14 bases between them. Germline CDR1 reads MNHEY; CDR2 reads SVGEGT. The CDR3 protein is CASSQTGIGQFF. In DNA form, the CDR3 reads TGTGCCAGCAGTCAAACAGGGATTGGGCAGTTCTTC.